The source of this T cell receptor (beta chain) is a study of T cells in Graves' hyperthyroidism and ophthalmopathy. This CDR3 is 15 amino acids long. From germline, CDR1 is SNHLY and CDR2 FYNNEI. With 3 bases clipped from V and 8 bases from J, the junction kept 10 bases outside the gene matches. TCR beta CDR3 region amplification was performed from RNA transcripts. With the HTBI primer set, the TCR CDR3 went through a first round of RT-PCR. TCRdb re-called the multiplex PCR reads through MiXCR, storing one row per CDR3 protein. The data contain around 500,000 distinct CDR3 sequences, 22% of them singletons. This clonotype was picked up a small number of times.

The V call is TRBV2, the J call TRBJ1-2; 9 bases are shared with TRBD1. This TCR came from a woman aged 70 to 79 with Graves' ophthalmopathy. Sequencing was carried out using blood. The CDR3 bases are TGTGCCAGCAGTGATTCGGGACAGGGTCGAAGGGGCTACACCTTC. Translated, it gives CASSDSGQGRRGYTF.